The entry below describes one T cell receptor beta chain. Its specificity is not known. The study enrolled ophthalmopathy donors with moderate-to-severe activity, CAS ≥3, NOSPECS ≥4 and duration under 3 months. Clinical symptoms, serum thyroxine, TRAb, thyroid ultrasound and orbital computed tomography were relied on for diagnosis. This sample is part of a study of Graves' ophthalmopathy and Graves' hyperthyroidism. Study findings and constraints: Also, most clonotypes expanded in the thyroid above 0.001 frequency appeared in blood. A model of 13 signatures distinguished ophthalmopathy from stable hyperthyroidism at under 90% sensitivity and nearly 83% specificity.

Scientists amplified the TCR beta CDR3 regions from RNA transcripts. Scientists carried out first-round RT-PCR using HTBI primers and then a second-round multiplex PCR. TCRdb ran MiXCR on the multiplex PCR reads and lists one entry per CDR3 protein. The sample lists 650,000 to 900,000 distinct CDR3 sequences; around 40% were seen once. The receptor was isolated from an adult man with Graves' ophthalmopathy. The material sequenced was peripheral blood.

DNA for the CDR3: TGTGCCAGCAGGCGACCGGGACAGGGGGTGGGAGAGCAGTACTTC. Translated, it gives CASRRPGQGVGEQYF. The genes are TRBV2 and TRBJ2-7; 11 positions match TRBD1. CDR1 is SNHLY and CDR2 is FYNNEI in the germline V gene. The CDR3 has 15 residues. The V segment lost 6 bases and the J segment 7 bases; nucleotides outside the gene matches: 11.